These 10 T cell receptor beta chains came from one sample sequenced in a study of beta chain features in type 1 diabetes. Broader study findings: Shortening of TCRB CDR3s, moderate but significant, appeared in all four CD4+ subsets of Type 1 diabetes patients.

No antigen has been assigned to these receptors. Of the isolated RNA, all was reverse transcribed, and so the sequenced material was expressed TCRB transcripts. Only in-frame clones appear in the TCRdb table, and some are missing; sequencing was by immunoSEQ multiplex PCR. The sample yields about 300,000 clones, roughly 14% seen once. Sequencing was carried out using naive CD4+ T cells from blood. These receptor sequences come from a woman under 30 with type 1 diabetes.

This clone was seen a handful of times. This chain links TRBV7-9 with TRBJ1-2; no clear D gene. Germline V gene data show CDR1 as SEHNR and CDR2 as FQNEAQ (reference sequence). This CDR3 has 13 amino acids. V was trimmed by 7 bases and J by 8 bases, leaving 17 bases between them. CDR3 loop: CASTPVGVGGYTF. Written as DNA, the CDR3 is TGTGCCAGCACCCCGGTCGGGGTAGGAGGCTACACCTTC.

Notes on this clone: This CDR3 is also generated by other DNA sequences in the sample. The rearrangement links TRBV18 to TRBJ2-7, with 7 bases aligning to TRBD1. Losses at the gene ends were 3 bases for V and 2 bases for J; bases not matched to a gene: 4. Germline V gene sequence: CDR1 KGHSH, CDR2 LQKENI. The CDR3 has 14 residues. CDR3 bases: TGTGCCAGCTCACCGGGGCAGGGGGCCTACGAGCAGTACTTC. This gives the protein CASSPGQGAYEQYF.

The table lists this clone with a few counts. The chain has TRBV5-1 and TRBJ2-7, with a weak D call TRBD1 (5 bases). Germline lookup yields CDR1 SGHRS and CDR2 YFSETQ. This CDR3 region has 14 residues. V lost 0 bases and J lost 5, with 12 bases in between. CDR3 nucleotides: TGCGCCAGCAGCTTGGGTCAGGGCCTCGACGAGCAGTACGTC. Translation gives CASSLGQGLDEQYV.

This clone came up a few times. V gene TRBV9 combines with J gene TRBJ2-1; 14 bases align to TRBD2. The junction had 5 bases not matched to a gene; V was cut back by 1 base and J by 8 bases. CDR1 is SGDLS, CDR2 YYNGEE, per germline. This CDR3 is 16 amino acids long. CDR3 in DNA: TGTGCCAGCAGCGTATCGGGGACTAGCGGGAGCCATGAGCAGTTCTTC. Amino acids: CASSVSGTSGSHEQFF.

This clone was observed a handful of times. The chain recombines TRBV9 with TRBJ2-1, with 10 bases lining up with TRBD2. Germline assignment: CDR1 SGDLS and CDR2 YYNGEE. V dropped 3 bases and J dropped 4; count of bases not matched to a gene: 4. The CDR3 has 15 residues. CDR3 nucleotides: TGTGCCAGCAGCGAGAGCGGGAGGGAGTACAATGAGCAGTTCTTC. Its translation: CASSESGREYNEQFF.

This clone turned up a few times. The rearrangement uses TRBV7-2 and TRBJ2-1, with D perhaps TRBD2 (5 bases). This CDR3 has 14 amino acids. V was clipped by 3 bases and J by 4 bases, with 10 bases between them. Germline CDR1 reads SGHTA; CDR2 reads FQGNSA. CDR3 in DNA: TGTGCCAGCAGCTTCCTAGCAGGTTACAATGAGCAGTTCTTC. This gives the protein CASSFLAGYNEQFF.

The V gene is TRBV9, the J gene TRBJ2-5; 14 bases fit TRBD2. The CDR3 runs 17 residues. Germline-derived CDR1 and CDR2 are SGDLS and YYNGEE. The V and J ends lost 2 bases and 1 base, in that order; junction bases with no gene match: 4. The CDR3 nucleotides read TGTGCCAGCAGCGTCGGGACTAGCGGGGGATCCCAAGAGACCCAGTACTTC. It translates to CASSVGTSGGSQETQYF. Filled out from reference TRBV9 and TRBJ2-5, the complete variable domain reads DSGVTQTPKHLITATGQRVTLRCSPRSGDLSVYWYQQSLDQGLQFLIQYYNGEERAKGNILERFSAQQFPDLHSELNLSSLELGDSALYFCASSVGTSGGSQETQYFGPGTRLLVL.

The V gene is TRBV6-4, the J gene TRBJ1-5, with unresolved D. Germline V lookup: CDR1 MRHNA, CDR2 SNTAGT. The CDR3 loop spans 14 amino acids. The V and J ends lost 8 bases and 2 bases respectively, with 13 bases between them. The CDR3 DNA sequence: TGTGCCAGCCTCTCAAAGGAGGGCAATCAGCCCCAGCATTTT. Encoded protein: CASLSKEGNQPQHF.

The J gene is TRBJ2-1, the V gene TRBV5-6, with 15 bases identical to TRBD2. The V gene's germline CDR1 is SGHDT and CDR2 YYEEEE. The CDR3 covers 15 residues. The V segment lost 4 bases and the J segment 12 bases; nucleotides outside the gene matches: 8. Here the CDR3 reads CASSRTSGRAEGQFF. The CDR3 nucleotides are TGTGCCAGCAGCAGGACTAGCGGGAGGGCGGAGGGGCAGTTCTTC.

This clone appeared a few times. V usage is TRBV6-6 and J usage is TRBJ2-5; 7 bases fit TRBD2. The CDR3 runs to 14 residues. With 8 bases clipped from V and 0 bases from J, the junction kept 6 bases outside the gene matches. Looked up from germline, CDR1 is MNHNY and CDR2 is SVGAGI (reference sequence). The CDR3 here is CASGLDGNQETQYF. In nucleotides, the CDR3 is TGTGCCAGCGGACTAGATGGAAACCAAGAGACCCAGTACTTC.